The present entry profiles one TCR beta chain with its context. The antigen is undetermined. The use of a sample-barcoded 5' primer and a J-beta primer mix characterized a second PCR of roughly 6 to 11 cycles. A single record per CDR3 protein comes from TCRdb applying MiXCR to the 5' RACE reads. The sample holds 650,000 to 1,000,000 distinct CDR3 sequences; 46% are singletons and the top ten take over 15%. This sample was taken from a study of blood T cells in healthy people across ages. General study results and limits: Estimates of total diversity, which came from one million sequenced T cells, were considered to be underestimates. Unknown donor CMV status possibly confounded expanded clonotype changes.

The V gene's germline CDR1 is SGHTA and CDR2 FQGNSA. The J segment lost 3 bases and the V segment lost 5 bases, leaving 12 bases of the junction unmatched. CDR3 length: 17 amino acids. The chain couples TRBV7-2 to TRBJ2-3; 9 bases are shared with TRBD2. This TCR came from a man older than 75 in good health. The sequenced sample consisted of blood. CDR3 residues: CASSPRGSGSKTDTQYF. Written as DNA, the CDR3 is TGTGCCAGCAGCCCCCGGGGTAGCGGGAGTAAAACAGATACGCAGTATTTT.